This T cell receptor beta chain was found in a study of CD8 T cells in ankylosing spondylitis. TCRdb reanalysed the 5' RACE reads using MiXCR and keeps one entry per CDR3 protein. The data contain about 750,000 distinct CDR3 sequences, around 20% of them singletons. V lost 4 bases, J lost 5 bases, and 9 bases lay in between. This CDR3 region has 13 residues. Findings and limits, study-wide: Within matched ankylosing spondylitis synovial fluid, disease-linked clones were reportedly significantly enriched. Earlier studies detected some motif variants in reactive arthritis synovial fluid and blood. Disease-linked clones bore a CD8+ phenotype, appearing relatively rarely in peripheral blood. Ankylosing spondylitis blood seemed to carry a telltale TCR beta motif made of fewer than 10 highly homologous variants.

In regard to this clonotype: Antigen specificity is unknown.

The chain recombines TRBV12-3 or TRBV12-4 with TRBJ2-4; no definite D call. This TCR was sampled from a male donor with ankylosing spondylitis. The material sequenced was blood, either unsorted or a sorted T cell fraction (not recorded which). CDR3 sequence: CASSYGHENIQYF. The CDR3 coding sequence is TGTGCCAGCAGTTACGGCCACGAAAACATTCAGTACTTC.